This is a list of T cell receptor beta chains from one sample in a study of cytomegalovirus exposure and HLA in healthy donors. Repertoires were generated with immunoSEQ multiplex PCR, while TCRdb's copy carries only in-frame clones and drops some. The table lists 210,000 or so clones, 70% to 80% of them singletons, with approximately 2.6% in the top ten. Source material: PBMCs. The receptors were sampled from a woman aged 60-70 years in good health and CMV-seropositive. Each CDR3 is given with its conserved first and last residue. The order of the fields is D gene, V gene, clone size, J gene, CDR3 protein, CDR3 DNA. The D gene is left open where the match is weak. Rows give clone size only sometimes, using once, few, many, or a class for an expanded clone.

D gene: TRBD2
V gene: TRBV7-9
clone size: -
J gene: TRBJ2-1
CDR3 protein: CASSSPGLAGGAQFF
CDR3 DNA: TGTGCCAGCAGCTCTCCTGGACTAGCGGGAGGTGCGCAGTTCTTC

D gene: -
V gene: TRBV5-5
clone size: -
J gene: TRBJ1-5
CDR3 protein: CASSFEGAQPQHF
CDR3 DNA: TGTGCCAGCAGCTTTGAAGGGGCTCAGCCCCAGCATTTT

D gene: -
V gene: TRBV2
clone size: -
J gene: TRBJ2-3
CDR3 protein: CASRSEAVDTQYF
CDR3 DNA: TGTGCCAGCAGATCGGAGGCTGTAGATACGCAGTATTTT

D gene: -
V gene: TRBV7-3
clone size: once
J gene: TRBJ1-1
CDR3 protein: CASSRTEGGTEAFF
CDR3 DNA: TGTGCCAGCAGTCGGACAGAGGGGGGGACTGAAGCTTTCTTT

D gene: TRBD2
V gene: TRBV6-1
clone size: once
J gene: TRBJ2-2
CDR3 protein: CASSESAGGNAGELFF
CDR3 DNA: TGTGCCAGCAGTGAAAGCGCGGGAGGAAACGCCGGGGAGCTGTTTTTT

D gene: -
V gene: TRBV12-5
clone size: -
J gene: TRBJ2-1
CDR3 protein: CASGLVQREDEQFF
CDR3 DNA: TGTGCTAGTGGTTTGGTACAGAGGGAGGATGAGCAGTTCTTC

D gene: -
V gene: TRBV14
clone size: -
J gene: TRBJ2-1
CDR3 protein: CASSQGGLRAVLFF
CDR3 DNA: TGTGCCAGCAGCCAAGGGGGATTGAGGGCGGTCCTGTTCTTC

D gene: TRBD1
V gene: TRBV18
clone size: -
J gene: TRBJ2-7
CDR3 protein: CASSPRDRGREQYF
CDR3 DNA: TGTGCCAGCTCACCAAGGGACAGGGGTCGGGAGCAGTACTTC

D gene: TRBD1
V gene: TRBV11-2
clone size: -
J gene: TRBJ1-2
CDR3 protein: CASTLEPGTVAFYGYTF
CDR3 DNA: TGTGCCAGCACCCTAGAGCCCGGGACAGTTGCGTTTTATGGCTACACCTTC

D gene: TRBD1
V gene: TRBV5-1
clone size: -
J gene: TRBJ1-1
CDR3 protein: CASSHGQGNTEAFF
CDR3 DNA: TGCGCCAGCAGCCACGGACAGGGAAACACTGAAGCTTTCTTT

D gene: TRBD1
V gene: TRBV6-1
clone size: few
J gene: TRBJ1-2
CDR3 protein: CASIGQGNNYGYTF
CDR3 DNA: TGTGCCAGCATTGGACAGGGAAATAACTATGGCTACACCTTC

D gene: -
V gene: TRBV7-9
clone size: -
J gene: TRBJ1-2
CDR3 protein: CASSLQVHLSILNYGYTF
CDR3 DNA: TGTGCCAGCAGTCTCCAAGTGCATTTGAGTATCTTGAACTATGGCTACACCTTC

D gene: -
V gene: TRBV5-1
clone size: -
J gene: TRBJ1-1
CDR3 protein: CASSLGPTGTGTEAFF
CDR3 DNA: TGCGCCAGCAGCTTGGGCCCGACAGGAACGGGGACTGAAGCTTTCTTT

D gene: TRBD1
V gene: TRBV29-1
clone size: -
J gene: TRBJ2-3
CDR3 protein: CSVGQGADTDTQYF
CDR3 DNA: TGCAGCGTCGGACAGGGGGCAGATACAGATACGCAGTATTTT

D gene: -
V gene: TRBV18
clone size: -
J gene: TRBJ2-2
CDR3 protein: CASSRTETGELFF
CDR3 DNA: TGTGCCAGCTCACGGACAGAAACCGGGGAGCTGTTTTTT

D gene: -
V gene: TRBV7-7
clone size: -
J gene: TRBJ2-7
CDR3 protein: CASSPQASGTPYEQYF
CDR3 DNA: TGTGCCAGCAGCCCACAAGCCTCGGGGACTCCCTACGAGCAGTACTTC

D gene: TRBD2
V gene: TRBV30
clone size: -
J gene: TRBJ2-5
CDR3 protein: CAWSTGLAGGGETQYF
CDR3 DNA: TGTGCCTGGAGTACAGGACTAGCGGGAGGAGGAGAGACCCAGTACTTC

D gene: TRBD1
V gene: TRBV7-9
clone size: -
J gene: TRBJ2-1
CDR3 protein: CASTSGTGRSEQFF
CDR3 DNA: TGTGCCAGCACCTCCGGGACAGGGAGGAGTGAGCAGTTCTTC

D gene: -
V gene: TRBV6-1
clone size: -
J gene: TRBJ2-3
CDR3 protein: CASLLWGATDTQYF
CDR3 DNA: TGTGCCAGCCTCCTCTGGGGCGCCACAGATACGCAGTATTTT

D gene: TRBD1
V gene: TRBV29-1
clone size: -
J gene: TRBJ2-5
CDR3 protein: CSVATGVQETQYF
CDR3 DNA: TGCAGCGTTGCGACAGGGGTCCAAGAGACCCAGTACTTC

D gene: -
V gene: TRBV5-4
clone size: -
J gene: TRBJ1-1
CDR3 protein: CASSPGDDTEAFF
CDR3 DNA: TGTGCCAGCAGCCCGGGGGACGACACTGAAGCTTTCTTT

D gene: TRBD1
V gene: TRBV5-1
clone size: few
J gene: TRBJ1-1
CDR3 protein: CASRGTANTEAFF
CDR3 DNA: TGCGCCAGCAGGGGGACAGCGAACACTGAAGCTTTCTTT

D gene: TRBD1
V gene: TRBV27
clone size: -
J gene: TRBJ1-6
CDR3 protein: CASSLLGTAYSPLHF
CDR3 DNA: TGTGCCAGCAGTTTGCTGGGGACAGCCTATTCACCCCTCCACTTT

D gene: -
V gene: TRBV4-1
clone size: -
J gene: TRBJ1-3
CDR3 protein: CASSQDYSVRGNTIYF
CDR3 DNA: TGCGCCAGCAGCCAAGATTACAGTGTTAGAGGAAACACCATATATTTT

D gene: -
V gene: TRBV15
clone size: -
J gene: TRBJ2-5
CDR3 protein: CATSRDRAETQYF
CDR3 DNA: TGTGCCACCAGCAGAGATAGAGCAGAGACCCAGTACTTC

D gene: TRBD1
V gene: TRBV27
clone size: once
J gene: TRBJ2-7
CDR3 protein: CASSRTGVTPYEQYF
CDR3 DNA: TGTGCCAGCAGTCGGACAGGGGTCACCCCCTACGAGCAGTACTTC

D gene: TRBD1
V gene: TRBV6-1
clone size: -
J gene: TRBJ2-2
CDR3 protein: CASRVQGAWTGELFF
CDR3 DNA: TGTGCCAGCAGGGTCCAGGGGGCGTGGACCGGGGAGCTGTTTTTT

D gene: -
V gene: TRBV11-2
clone size: -
J gene: TRBJ1-2
CDR3 protein: CASSPDRSYGYTF
CDR3 DNA: TGTGCCAGCAGTCCGGACAGATCCTATGGCTACACCTTC

D gene: -
V gene: TRBV7-9
clone size: -
J gene: TRBJ1-5
CDR3 protein: CASSSSRDQPQHF
CDR3 DNA: TGTGCCAGCAGTTCCAGCAGGGATCAGCCCCAGCATTTT

D gene: -
V gene: TRBV6-4
clone size: -
J gene: TRBJ1-5
CDR3 protein: CASSYWFRENERGQPQHF
CDR3 DNA: TGTGCCAGCAGTTATTGGTTCAGGGAGAACGAGCGGGGTCAGCCCCAGCATTTT

D gene: -
V gene: TRBV7-9
clone size: -
J gene: TRBJ1-2
CDR3 protein: CASSLGGMEGYTF
CDR3 DNA: TGTGCCAGCAGCTTAGGCGGGATGGAGGGCTACACCTTC

D gene: -
V gene: TRBV30
clone size: once
J gene: TRBJ1-6
CDR3 protein: CAWSFLSGRSPLHF
CDR3 DNA: TGTGCCTGGAGTTTTCTGTCAGGGAGGTCACCCCTCCACTTT

D gene: -
V gene: TRBV11-2
clone size: -
J gene: TRBJ2-1
CDR3 protein: CASSLQGSSYNEQFF
CDR3 DNA: TGTGCCAGCAGCCTCCAGGGAAGCTCCTACAATGAGCAGTTCTTC

D gene: TRBD1
V gene: TRBV19
clone size: -
J gene: TRBJ2-7
CDR3 protein: CASKDRVGSYEQYF
CDR3 DNA: TGTGCCAGTAAGGACAGGGTTGGATCCTACGAGCAGTACTTC

D gene: -
V gene: TRBV6-5
clone size: -
J gene: TRBJ2-7
CDR3 protein: CASSSQGYEQYF
CDR3 DNA: TGTGCCAGCAGTTCACAGGGATACGAGCAGTACTTC

D gene: -
V gene: TRBV19
clone size: -
J gene: TRBJ2-3
CDR3 protein: CASSIDPQRDTQYF
CDR3 DNA: TGTGCCAGTAGTATAGACCCCCAGCGGGATACGCAGTATTTT

D gene: -
V gene: TRBV9
clone size: -
J gene: TRBJ2-5
CDR3 protein: CASSVARGWETQYF
CDR3 DNA: TGTGCCAGCAGCGTAGCCCGGGGGTGGGAGACCCAGTACTTC

D gene: -
V gene: TRBV6-5
clone size: -
J gene: TRBJ2-7
CDR3 protein: CASRSYSLSAYEQYF
CDR3 DNA: TGTGCCAGCAGGTCTTACAGCTTGAGTGCCTACGAGCAGTACTTC

D gene: TRBD2
V gene: TRBV2
clone size: -
J gene: TRBJ2-3
CDR3 protein: CASSFGREGYEQYF
CDR3 DNA: TGTGCCAGCAGTTTTGGGCGGGAGGGGTATGAGCAGTATTTT

D gene: TRBD1
V gene: TRBV25-1
clone size: -
J gene: TRBJ2-5
CDR3 protein: CASSRTGMETQYF
CDR3 DNA: TGTGCCAGCAGCAGGACAGGGATGGAGACCCAGTACTTC

D gene: -
V gene: TRBV9
clone size: -
J gene: TRBJ2-1
CDR3 protein: CASSQNNEQFF
CDR3 DNA: TGTGCCAGCAGCCAAAACAATGAGCAGTTCTTC

D gene: TRBD2
V gene: TRBV5-1
clone size: -
J gene: TRBJ2-1
CDR3 protein: CASSLSGTHSYNEQFF
CDR3 DNA: TGCGCCAGCAGCTTGAGCGGGACGCACTCCTACAATGAGCAGTTCTTC

D gene: TRBD1
V gene: TRBV28
clone size: -
J gene: TRBJ1-1
CDR3 protein: CASSLLSGWGQGGTEAFF
CDR3 DNA: TGTGCCAGCAGTTTATTATCCGGATGGGGACAGGGAGGCACTGAAGCTTTCTTT

D gene: TRBD2
V gene: TRBV18
clone size: -
J gene: TRBJ2-1
CDR3 protein: CASSSGGGTDNEQFF
CDR3 DNA: TGTGCCAGCTCATCGGGGGGGGGAACCGACAATGAGCAGTTCTTC

D gene: -
V gene: TRBV20-1
clone size: -
J gene: TRBJ2-3
CDR3 protein: CSAAGQITQYF
CDR3 DNA: TGCAGTGCTGCAGGCCAGATAACGCAGTATTTT

D gene: -
V gene: TRBV7-3
clone size: -
J gene: TRBJ1-1
CDR3 protein: CASSIGQTNTEAFF
CDR3 DNA: TGTGCCAGCAGCATCGGACAGACGAACACTGAAGCTTTCTTT

D gene: -
V gene: TRBV7-2
clone size: -
J gene: TRBJ2-7
CDR3 protein: CASGAGASYEQYF
CDR3 DNA: TGTGCCAGCGGCGCAGGGGCCTCCTACGAGCAGTACTTC

D gene: -
V gene: TRBV5-1
clone size: -
J gene: TRBJ1-1
CDR3 protein: CASSLEPRDEAFF
CDR3 DNA: TGCGCCAGCAGCTTGGAACCCAGGGATGAAGCTTTCTTT

D gene: TRBD2
V gene: TRBV9
clone size: -
J gene: TRBJ2-3
CDR3 protein: CASSSRTSGTDTQYF
CDR3 DNA: TGTGCCAGCAGCTCGCGGACTAGCGGCACAGATACGCAGTATTTT

D gene: -
V gene: TRBV30
clone size: -
J gene: TRBJ1-1
CDR3 protein: CAWRSIDRQNTEAFF
CDR3 DNA: TGTGCCTGGAGATCCATTGACAGGCAGAACACTGAAGCTTTCTTT

D gene: -
V gene: TRBV18
clone size: -
J gene: TRBJ1-1
CDR3 protein: CASSHAQNTEAFF
CDR3 DNA: TGTGCCAGCTCACACGCGCAGAACACTGAAGCTTTCTTT

D gene: -
V gene: TRBV28
clone size: -
J gene: TRBJ2-5
CDR3 protein: CASSSVGGGIQETQYF
CDR3 DNA: TGTGCCAGCAGTTCTGTTGGGGGGGGCATACAAGAGACCCAGTACTTC

D gene: -
V gene: TRBV5-1
clone size: -
J gene: TRBJ2-7
CDR3 protein: CASSLTQGGQYF
CDR3 DNA: TGCGCCAGCAGCTTAACCCAGGGTGGGCAGTACTTC

D gene: TRBD2
V gene: TRBV5-1
clone size: -
J gene: TRBJ2-3
CDR3 protein: CASSLASSGISTDTQYF
CDR3 DNA: TGCGCCAGCAGCTTGGCGTCTAGCGGGATTTCAACAGATACGCAGTATTTT